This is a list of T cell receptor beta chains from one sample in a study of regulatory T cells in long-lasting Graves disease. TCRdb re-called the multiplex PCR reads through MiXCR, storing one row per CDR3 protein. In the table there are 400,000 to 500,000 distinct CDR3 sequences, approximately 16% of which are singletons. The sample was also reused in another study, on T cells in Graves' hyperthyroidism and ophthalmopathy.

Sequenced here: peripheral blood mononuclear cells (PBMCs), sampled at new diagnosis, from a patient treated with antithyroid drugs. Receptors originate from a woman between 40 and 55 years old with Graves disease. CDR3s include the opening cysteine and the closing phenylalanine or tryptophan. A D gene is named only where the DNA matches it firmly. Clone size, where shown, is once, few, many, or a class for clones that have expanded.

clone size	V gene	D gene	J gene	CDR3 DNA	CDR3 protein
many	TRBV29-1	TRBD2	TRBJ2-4	TGCAGCGGAAAGGGACTAGCGGGCATTCAGTACTTC	CSGKGLAGIQYF
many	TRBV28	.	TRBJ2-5	TGTGCCAGCAGCTTAAGAGAGACCCAGTACTTC	CASSLRETQYF
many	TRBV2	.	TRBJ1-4	TGTGCCAGCAGCGTACGAGAAAAACTGTTTTTT	CASSVREKLFF
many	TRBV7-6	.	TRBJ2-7	TGTGCCAGCAGCCCCAGAAGGGATGCCTACGAGCAGTACTTC	CASSPRRDAYEQYF
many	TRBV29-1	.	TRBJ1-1	TGCAGCGTTGAAATTACGGCGAACACTGAAGCTTTCTTT	CSVEITANTEAFF
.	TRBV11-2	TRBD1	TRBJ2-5	TGTGCCAGCAGCAAGATCCAGGCATACAGGGGGCGGCGGGTAGGGACCCAGTACTTC	CASSKIQAYRGRRVGTQYF
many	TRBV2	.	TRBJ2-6	TGTGCCAGCAAAAAGACTATGAGCTCTGGGGCCAACGTCCTGACTTTC	CASKKTMSSGANVLTF
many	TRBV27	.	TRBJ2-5	TGTGCCAGCAGTCTCCCCGACCAAGACAGACCCTCGACCCAGTACTTC	CASSLPDQDRPSTQYF
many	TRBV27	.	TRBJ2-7	TGTGCCAGCAGTAATTCCGGGCTCTACGAGCAGTACTTC	CASSNSGLYEQYF
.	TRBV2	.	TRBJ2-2	TGTGCCAGCAGTGACCATCACGGGGAGCTGTTTTTT	CASSDHHGELFF
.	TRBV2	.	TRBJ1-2	TGTGCCAGCAGCCCTAGACAGGTTCTGTCGGCTAACTATGGCTACACCTTC	CASSPRQVLSANYGYTF
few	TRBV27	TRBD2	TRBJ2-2	TGTGCCAGCAGTTTGACCCTCCTAGCGGCTAACACCGGGGAGCTGTTTTTT	CASSLTLLAANTGELFF
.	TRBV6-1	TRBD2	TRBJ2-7	TGTGCCAGCAGCCAGAAAGCGGGAGGGACCTACGAGCAGTACTTC	CASSQKAGGTYEQYF
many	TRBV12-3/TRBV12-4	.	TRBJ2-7	TGTGCCAGCACCCAAAAGGGGGTCAACTACGAGCAGTACTTC	CASTQKGVNYEQYF
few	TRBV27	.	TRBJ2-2	TGTGCCAGCAGGGGCGGGTTAGGCGGGGAGCTGTTTTTT	CASRGGLGGELFF
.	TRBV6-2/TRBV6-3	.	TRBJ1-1	TGTGCCAGCGGTATGGGGGAGCCGGCTTTCTTT	CASGMGEPAFF
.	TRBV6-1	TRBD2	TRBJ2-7	TGTGCCAGCACTAGACAGAGCGGGGGACCCTACGAGCAGTACTTC	CASTRQSGGPYEQYF
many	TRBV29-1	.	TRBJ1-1	TGCAGCGTTGATGGGGGGGGGTACACTGAAGCTTTCTTT	CSVDGGGYTEAFF
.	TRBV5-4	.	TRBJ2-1	TGTGCCAGCACCCATCCGGCTAGCCTCAACAATGAGCAGTTCTTC	CASTHPASLNNEQFF
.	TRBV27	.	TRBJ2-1	TGTGCCAGCAGTTGGACTAACCTTAATGAGCAGTTCTTC	CASSWTNLNEQFF
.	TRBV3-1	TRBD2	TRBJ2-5	TGTGCCAGCAGCCAAATGACTAGCGGGAGGAACCAAGAGACCCAGTACTTC	CASSQMTSGRNQETQYF
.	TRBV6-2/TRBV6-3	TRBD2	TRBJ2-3	TGTGCCAGCAGTGAAGCGGCGGGAGGGCCAGATACGCAGTATTTT	CASSEAAGGPDTQYF
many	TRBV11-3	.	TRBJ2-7	TGTGCCAGCAGCTTACCAGGGATAAACTACTTTCAGTACTTC	CASSLPGINYFQYF
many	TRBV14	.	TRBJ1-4	TGTGCCAGCCTAACGCCGGACAGTCGGGAAAAACTGTTTTTT	CASLTPDSREKLFF
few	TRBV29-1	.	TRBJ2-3	TGCAGCGTTGATACCTCCACAGATACGCAGTATTTT	CSVDTSTDTQYF
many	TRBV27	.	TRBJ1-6	TGTGCCAGCAGTTTAAATTTCTGGGATTGGGTAGATTCACCCCTCCACTTT	CASSLNFWDWVDSPLHF
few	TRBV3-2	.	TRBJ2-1	TGTGCCGGCGGGTCGCGCTTACTAGCGGGAGAAGGACTCCACAATGAGCAGTTCTTC	CAGGSRLLAGEGLHNEQFF
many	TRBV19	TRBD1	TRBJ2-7	TGTGCCAGTAGTATGAGACAGGGGTCCTACGAGCAGTACTTC	CASSMRQGSYEQYF
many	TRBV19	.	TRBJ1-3	TGTGCCAGTAGTATCTATATCTCTGGAAACACCATATATTTT	CASSIYISGNTIYF
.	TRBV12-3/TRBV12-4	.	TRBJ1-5	TGTGCCAGCACTAAGGACGGTAGCAATCAGCCCCAGCATTTT	CASTKDGSNQPQHF
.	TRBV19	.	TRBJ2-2	TGTGCCAGTAGTATGAGGCCCGTCAACGGGGAGCTGTTTTTT	CASSMRPVNGELFF
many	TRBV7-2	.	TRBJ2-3	TGTGCCAGCAGCTCCGACCCTAGGGTCGCAGATACGCAGTATTTT	CASSSDPRVADTQYF
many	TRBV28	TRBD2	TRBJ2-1	TGTGCCAGCAGTTTAGTGAAACGGACTAGCGGGAGGGCCGTCAATGAGCAGTTCTTC	CASSLVKRTSGRAVNEQFF
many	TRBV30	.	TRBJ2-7	TGTGCCTGGTCAGGGGGGAGTGAGCAGTACTTC	CAWSGGSEQYF
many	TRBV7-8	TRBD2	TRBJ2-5	TGTGCCAGCAGCACAATGACTAGCGGGCAGCTACTACAAGAGACCCAGTACTTC	CASSTMTSGQLLQETQYF
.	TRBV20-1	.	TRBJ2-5	TGCAGTGCTAGAGCGAGGCGACGGTACCAAGAGACCCAGTACTTC	CSARARRRYQETQYF
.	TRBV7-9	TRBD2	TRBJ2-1	TGTGCCAGCAGCTTAGGTTCCGGGACTAGCGGGAGTCGGGGATACAATGAGCAGTTCTTC	CASSLGSGTSGSRGYNEQFF
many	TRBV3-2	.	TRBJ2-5	TGTGCCAGCAGCCCCTCCCTAGCGGGAGGGCGGGAAGAGACCCAGTACTTC	CASSPSLAGGREETQYF
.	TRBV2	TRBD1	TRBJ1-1	TGTGCCAGCAGTGGTCCCGGGACAGGGAGCCTGAACACTGAAGCTTTCTTT	CASSGPGTGSLNTEAFF
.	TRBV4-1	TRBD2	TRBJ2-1	TGCGCCAGCAGCCAAAGACTAGCGGGAGGCTACAATGAGCAGTTCTTC	CASSQRLAGGYNEQFF
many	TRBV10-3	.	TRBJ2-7	TGTGCCATCAGTGAGTCGAGAGGAGGGCAGGGTGGTCCCTACGAGCAGTACTTC	CAISESRGGQGGPYEQYF
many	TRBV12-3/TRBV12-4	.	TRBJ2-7	TGTGCCAGCAGTTTCTTTGCGGACTCCTACGAGCAGTACTTC	CASSFFADSYEQYF